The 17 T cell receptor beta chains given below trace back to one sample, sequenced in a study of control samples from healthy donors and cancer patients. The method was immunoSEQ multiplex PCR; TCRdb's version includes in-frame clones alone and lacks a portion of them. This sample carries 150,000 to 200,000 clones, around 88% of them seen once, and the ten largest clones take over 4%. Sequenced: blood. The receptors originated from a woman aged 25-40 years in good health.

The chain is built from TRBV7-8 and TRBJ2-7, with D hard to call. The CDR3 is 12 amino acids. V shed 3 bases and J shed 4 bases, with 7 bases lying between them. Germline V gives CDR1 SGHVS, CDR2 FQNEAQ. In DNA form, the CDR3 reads TGTGCCAGCAGCTTCGTAGGATACGAGCAGTACTTC. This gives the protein CASSFVGYEQYF.

The CDR3 DNA reads TGTGCCAGCAGCTTAGGTAGTGGGGGAGGTCAAGGAGATACGCAGTATTTT. It encodes CASSLGSGGGQGDTQYF. The chain joins TRBV7-9 to TRBJ2-3; TRBD2 is a possible D gene (6 bases). From germline, CDR1 is SEHNR and CDR2 FQNEAQ (reference sequence). There are 17 residues in the CDR3. V was clipped by 1 base and J by 5 bases, with 19 bases between them. The whole variable domain, remainder taken from reference TRBV7-9 and TRBJ2-3, is DTGVSQNPRHKITKRGQNVTFRCDPISEHNRLYWYRQTLGQGPEFLTYFQNEAQLEKSRLLSDRFSAERPKGSFSTLEIQRTEQGDSAMYLCASSLGSGGGQGDTQYFGPGTRLTVL.

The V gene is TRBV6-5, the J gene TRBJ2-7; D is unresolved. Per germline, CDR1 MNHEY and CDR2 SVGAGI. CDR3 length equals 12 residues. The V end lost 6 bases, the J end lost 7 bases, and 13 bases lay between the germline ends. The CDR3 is CASSRTGPEQYV. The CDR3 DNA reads TGTGCCAGCAGCCGTACTGGACCGGAGCAGTACGTC.

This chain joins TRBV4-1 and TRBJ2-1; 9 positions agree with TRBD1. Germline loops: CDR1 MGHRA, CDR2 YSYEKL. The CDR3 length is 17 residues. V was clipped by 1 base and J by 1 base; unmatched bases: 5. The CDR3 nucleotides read TGCGCCAGCAGCCAAGTTTACAGGGGGCTGTCCTACAATGAGCAGTTCTTC. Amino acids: CASSQVYRGLSYNEQFF.

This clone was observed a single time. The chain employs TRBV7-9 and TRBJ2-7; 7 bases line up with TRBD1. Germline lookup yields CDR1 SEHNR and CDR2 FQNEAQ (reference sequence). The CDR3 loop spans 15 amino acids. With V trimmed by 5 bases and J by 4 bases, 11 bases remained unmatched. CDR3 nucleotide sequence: TGTGCCAGCAGCCCTAGACAGGGACCATCATACGAGCAGTACTTC. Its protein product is CASSPRQGPSYEQYF.

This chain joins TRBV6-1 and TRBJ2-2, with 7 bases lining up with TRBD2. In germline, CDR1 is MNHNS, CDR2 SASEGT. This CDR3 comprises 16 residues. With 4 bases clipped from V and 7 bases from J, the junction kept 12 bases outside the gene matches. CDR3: CASSGPTSRIDGELFF. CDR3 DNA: TGTGCCAGCAGTGGCCCGACTAGCAGGATCGACGGGGAGCTGTTTTTT.

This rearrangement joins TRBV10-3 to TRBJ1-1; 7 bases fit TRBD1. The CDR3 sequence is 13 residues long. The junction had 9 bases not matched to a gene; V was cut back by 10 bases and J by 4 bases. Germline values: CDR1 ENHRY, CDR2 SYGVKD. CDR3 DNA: TGTGCCACCCAGGGGGGGTCGGGCACTGAAGCTTTCTTT. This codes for CATQGGSGTEAFF.

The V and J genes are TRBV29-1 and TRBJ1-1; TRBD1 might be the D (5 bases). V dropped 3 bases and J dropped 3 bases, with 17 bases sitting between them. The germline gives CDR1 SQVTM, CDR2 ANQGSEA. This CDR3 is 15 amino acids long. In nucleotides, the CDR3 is TGCAGCGTTGAGCGGGAAGGGGAGGGGTACACTGAAGCTTTCTTT. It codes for CSVEREGEGYTEAFF.

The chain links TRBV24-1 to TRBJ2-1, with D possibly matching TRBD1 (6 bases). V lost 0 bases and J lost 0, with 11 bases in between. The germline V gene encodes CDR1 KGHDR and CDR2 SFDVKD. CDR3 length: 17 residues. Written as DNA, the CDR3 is TGTGCCACCAGTGATTTGTCGCAGGGGTCCTCCTACAATGAGCAGTTCTTC. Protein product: CATSDLSQGSSYNEQFF.

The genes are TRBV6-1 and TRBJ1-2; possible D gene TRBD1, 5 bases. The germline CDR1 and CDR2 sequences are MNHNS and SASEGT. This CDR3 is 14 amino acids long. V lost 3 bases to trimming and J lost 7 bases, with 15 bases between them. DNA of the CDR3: TGTGCCAGCAGTGAGCCGGGACGCTTACCTGGCTACACCTTC. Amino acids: CASSEPGRLPGYTF.

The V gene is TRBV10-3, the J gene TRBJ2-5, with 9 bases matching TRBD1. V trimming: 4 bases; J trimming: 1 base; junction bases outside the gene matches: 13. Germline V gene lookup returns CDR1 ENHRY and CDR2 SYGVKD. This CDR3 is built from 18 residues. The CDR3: CAISGRTGEVGSQETQYF. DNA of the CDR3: TGTGCCATCAGTGGGCGGACAGGGGAGGTCGGGAGCCAAGAGACCCAGTACTTC.

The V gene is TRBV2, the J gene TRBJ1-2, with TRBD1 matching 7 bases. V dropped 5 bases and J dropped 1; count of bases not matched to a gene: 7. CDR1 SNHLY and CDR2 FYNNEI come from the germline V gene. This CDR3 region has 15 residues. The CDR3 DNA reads TGTGCCAGCAGTCGGGACAGAGGGGGTAACTATGGCTACACCTTC. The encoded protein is CASSRDRGGNYGYTF.

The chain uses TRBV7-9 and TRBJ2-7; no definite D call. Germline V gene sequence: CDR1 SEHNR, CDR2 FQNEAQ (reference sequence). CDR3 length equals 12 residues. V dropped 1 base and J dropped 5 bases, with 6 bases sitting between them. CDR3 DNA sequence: TGTGCCAGCAGCTTAGGGCAGGACGAGCAGTACGTC. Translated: CASSLGQDEQYV.

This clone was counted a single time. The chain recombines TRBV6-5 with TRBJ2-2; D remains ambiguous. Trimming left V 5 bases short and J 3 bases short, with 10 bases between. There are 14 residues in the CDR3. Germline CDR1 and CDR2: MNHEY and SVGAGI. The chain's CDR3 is CASSIRAYTGELFF. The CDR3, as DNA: TGTGCCAGCAGTATCCGGGCCTACACCGGGGAGCTGTTTTTT.

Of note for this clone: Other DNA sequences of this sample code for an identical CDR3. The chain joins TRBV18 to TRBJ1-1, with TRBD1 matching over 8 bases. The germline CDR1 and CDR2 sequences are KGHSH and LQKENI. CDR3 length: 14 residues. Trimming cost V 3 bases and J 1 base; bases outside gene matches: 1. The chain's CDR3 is CASSPGQGNTEAFF. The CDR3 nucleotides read TGTGCCAGCTCACCTGGACAGGGGAACACTGAAGCTTTCTTT.

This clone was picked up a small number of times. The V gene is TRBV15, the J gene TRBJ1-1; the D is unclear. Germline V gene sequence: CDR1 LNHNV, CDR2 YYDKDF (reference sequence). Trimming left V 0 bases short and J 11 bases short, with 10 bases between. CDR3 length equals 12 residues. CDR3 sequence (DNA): TGTGCCACCAGCAGAGATGGGAGAGATGCTTTCTTT. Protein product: CATSRDGRDAFF. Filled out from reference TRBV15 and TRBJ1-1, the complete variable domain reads DAMVIQNPRYQVTQFGKPVTLSCSQTLNHNVMYWYQQKSSQAPKLLFHYYDKDFNNEADTPDNFQSRRPNTSFCFLDIRSPGLGDTAMYLCATSRDGRDAFFGQGTRLTVV.

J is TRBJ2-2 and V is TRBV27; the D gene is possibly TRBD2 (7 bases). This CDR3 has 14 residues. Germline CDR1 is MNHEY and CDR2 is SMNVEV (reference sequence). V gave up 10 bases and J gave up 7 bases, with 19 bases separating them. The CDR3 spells CAIARRGGGGELFF. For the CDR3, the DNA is TGTGCCATCGCCCGTAGAGGGGGGGGCGGGGAGCTGTTTTTT.